The next 9 T cell receptor beta chains were all read from a single sample in a study of graft-versus-host responses after intestinal transplantation. Their antigens remain unidentified. Here immunoSEQ multiplex PCR was the method, and the copy in TCRdb shows in-frame clones only, minus some. The sample shows about 84,000 clones, around 93% of them seen only once. Specimen: unstimulated CD4+ T cells sorted from spleen or lymph node cells, collected before transplant. Every receptor here comes from a human donor who was the organ donor for an intestinal transplant.

The rearrangement uses TRBV27 and TRBJ1-2; D call uncertain. The V gene's germline CDR1 is MNHEY and CDR2 SMNVEV (reference sequence). The CDR3 consists of 15 residues. The germline V and J ends were trimmed by 5 bases and 2 bases, with 15 bases remaining between them. For the CDR3, the DNA is TGTGCCAGCAGTGCCCGGACGGGATTGAACTATGGCTACACCTTC. It encodes CASSARTGLNYGYTF.

The chain joins TRBV27 to TRBJ2-5; 7 bases map to TRBD1. The CDR3 is made up of 14 amino acids. V was pared by 5 bases and J by 1 base, with 4 bases of the junction left unmatched. The germline V gene encodes CDR1 MNHEY and CDR2 SMNVEV (reference sequence). The DNA for the CDR3 is TGTGCCAGCAGTCCCTGGGACAGCCAAGAGACCCAGTACTTC. It translates to CASSPWDSQETQYF.

The gene calls are TRBV4-1 and TRBJ1-6; TRBD1 is a possible D gene (5 bases). There are 16 residues in the CDR3. Germline CDR1 is MGHRA and CDR2 is YSYEKL. Between the trimmed V and J ends, which lost 1 base and 7 bases, there was a span of 14 bases. The CDR3 coding sequence is TGCGCCAGCAGCCAAGTCAACGGCAAGGGGAATTCACCCCTCCACTTT. Its translation: CASSQVNGKGNSPLHF.

The chain is built from TRBV11-1 and TRBJ2-1, with TRBD2 identical over 12 bases. The germline V gene has CDR1 SGHAT and CDR2 FQDESV (reference sequence). Trimming took 5 bases from V and 8 from J; bases not matched to a gene: 16. The CDR3 consists of 18 residues. This CDR3 reads CASSHSSSGRAIPDEQFF. The CDR3 nucleotides are TGTGCCAGCAGCCACTCCTCTAGCGGGAGGGCCATTCCCGATGAGCAGTTCTTC. Filled out from reference TRBV11-1 and TRBJ2-1, the complete variable domain reads EAEVAQSPRYKITEKSQAVAFWCDPISGHATLYWYRQILGQGPELLVQFQDESVVDDSQLPKDRFSAERLKGVDSTLKIQPAELGDSAMYLCASSHSSSGRAIPDEQFFGPGTRLTVL.

The chain links TRBV7-2 to TRBJ2-1, with 12 bases identical to TRBD2. The CDR3 has 15 residues. V lost 5 bases, J lost 6 bases, and 5 bases stayed unmatched. Germline loops: CDR1 SGHTA, CDR2 FQGNSA. In DNA form, the CDR3 reads TGTGCCAGCAGCCCCCTAGCGGGGGGGCTCAATGAGCAGTTCTTC. Encoded protein: CASSPLAGGLNEQFF.

The chain uses TRBV7-6 and TRBJ2-5; 14 nucleotides agree with TRBD2. Germline CDR1 and CDR2: SGHVS and FNYEAQ. CDR3 length equals 15 residues. V lost 3 bases and J lost 4; bases outside the gene matches: 1. CDR3 loop: CASSFGTSGRETQYF. In DNA form, the CDR3 reads TGTGCCAGCAGCTTCGGGACTAGCGGGAGAGAGACCCAGTACTTC.

In DNA form, the CDR3 reads TGTGCCAGCAGCTCATCGGGAACAGGGTGGGAGCAGTACTTC. Protein product: CASSSSGTGWEQYF. V usage is TRBV7-6 and J usage is TRBJ2-7, with D maybe TRBD1 (6 bases). The CDR3 sequence is 14 residues long. Germline V gene data show CDR1 as SGHVS and CDR2 as FNYEAQ. V was trimmed by 4 bases and J by 7 bases, leaving 17 bases between them.

The V gene is TRBV9, the J gene TRBJ1-5; D remains ambiguous. Germline V CDR1 and CDR2: SGDLS, YYNGEE. The length of the CDR3 is 15 residues. Trimming removed 0 bases from V and 1 base from J, with 8 bases in between. The CDR3: CASSVATGSNQPQHF. The CDR3 bases are TGTGCCAGCAGCGTAGCTACGGGGAGCAATCAGCCCCAGCATTTT.

The J gene is TRBJ2-1, the V gene TRBV2, with D possibly TRBD2 on 6 matching bases. The germline gives CDR1 SNHLY, CDR2 FYNNEI. V was shortened by 2 bases and J by 8 bases, with 10 bases between the two germline ends. CDR3 size: 13 residues. The DNA of the CDR3 is TGTGCCAGCAGTGAAAACGAGCGGGATGAGCAGTTCTTC. Translated, it gives CASSENERDEQFF.